The subject of this entry is one T cell receptor (beta chain). These data originate in a study of blood T cell repertoires in COVID-19. Overall study context: The samples span acute and convalescent COVID-19 from the United States, Italy and Spain. From T cells, B-cell-depleted T cells, or PBMCs came the material, which was cDNA or gDNA.

V lost 7 bases and J 2 bases, leaving 13 bases between the germline ends. Germline loops: CDR1 SGHTA, CDR2 FQGNSA. This CDR3 region has 14 residues. In the authors' workflow: From reference gene primer amplification, estimates of nucleated cell counts were derived. Profiling relied on immunoSEQ multiplex PCR, and the TCRdb table lists in-frame clones only, not all of them. V, J and clone size are taken as reported in that table, and D and trimming were inferred from the DNA itself. The repertoire has some 350,000 clones, around 83% of them found once; the top ten carry 2.5% to 3%. This TCR was sampled from a man aged 25 to 40 with active or convalescent COVID-19. Sequencing input: peripheral blood. The chain uses TRBV7-2 and TRBJ2-3; D might be TRBD1 (6 bases). The CDR3 DNA sequence: TGTGCCAGCACGCCGACAGGAGCCACAGATACGCAGTATTTT. Its protein product is CASTPTGATDTQYF.